This T cell receptor beta chain was observed in a study of cytotoxic CD8 clonotypes in ibrutinib-treated CLL. The CDR3 totals 13 residues. V gave up 5 bases and J gave up 13 bases; unmatched junction bases: 10. The germline gives CDR1 SGHNT, CDR2 YENEEA. Sequencing was performed with immunoSEQ multiplex PCR; in TCRdb, only in-frame clones are kept and a portion is missing. The sample yields 100,000 to 150,000 clones, roughly 88% seen once. The specimen comprised PBMCs, sampled after 24 months of ibrutinib treatment. The chain couples TRBV11-3 to TRBJ2-1; TRBD1 aligns across 8 bases. This sequence originates from a human donor with chronic lymphocytic leukemia. The CDR3 reads CASSGTGGPNQFF. As DNA, the CDR3 is TGTGCCAGCAGCGGAACAGGGGGACCTAACCAGTTCTTC.